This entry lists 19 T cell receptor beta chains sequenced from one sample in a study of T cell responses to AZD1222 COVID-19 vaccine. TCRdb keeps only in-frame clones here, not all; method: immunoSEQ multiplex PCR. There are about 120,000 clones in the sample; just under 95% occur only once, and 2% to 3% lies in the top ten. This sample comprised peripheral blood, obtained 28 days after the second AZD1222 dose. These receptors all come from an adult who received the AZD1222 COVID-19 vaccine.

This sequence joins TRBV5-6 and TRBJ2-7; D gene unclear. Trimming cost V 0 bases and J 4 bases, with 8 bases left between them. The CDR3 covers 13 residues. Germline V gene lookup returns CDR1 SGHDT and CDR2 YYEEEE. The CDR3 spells CASSLVMAYEQYF. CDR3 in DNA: TGTGCCAGCAGCTTGGTGATGGCTTACGAGCAGTACTTC.

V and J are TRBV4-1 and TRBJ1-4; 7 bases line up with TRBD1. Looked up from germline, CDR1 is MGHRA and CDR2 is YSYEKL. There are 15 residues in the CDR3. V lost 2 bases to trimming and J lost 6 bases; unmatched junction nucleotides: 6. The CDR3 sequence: CASSQFGTGDEKLFF. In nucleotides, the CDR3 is TGCGCCAGCAGCCAATTCGGTACAGGGGATGAAAAACTGTTTTTT.

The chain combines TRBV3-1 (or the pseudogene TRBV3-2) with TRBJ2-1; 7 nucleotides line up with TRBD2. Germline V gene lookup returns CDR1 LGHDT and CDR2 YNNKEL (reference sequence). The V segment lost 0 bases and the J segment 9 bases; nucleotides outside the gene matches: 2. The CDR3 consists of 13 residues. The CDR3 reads CASSQDGRVEQFF. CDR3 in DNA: TGTGCCAGCAGCCAAGATGGGAGGGTTGAGCAGTTCTTC.

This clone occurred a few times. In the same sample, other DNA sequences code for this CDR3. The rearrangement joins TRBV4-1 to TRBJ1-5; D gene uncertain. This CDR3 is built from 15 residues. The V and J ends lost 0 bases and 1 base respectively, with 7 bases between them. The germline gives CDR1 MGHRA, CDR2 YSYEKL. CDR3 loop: CASSQDMGSNQPQHF. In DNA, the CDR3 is TGCGCCAGCAGCCAAGATATGGGGAGCAATCAGCCCCAGCATTTT.

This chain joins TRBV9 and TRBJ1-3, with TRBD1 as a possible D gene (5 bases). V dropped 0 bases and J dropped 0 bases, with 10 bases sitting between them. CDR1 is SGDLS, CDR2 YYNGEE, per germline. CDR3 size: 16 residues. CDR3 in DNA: TGTGCCAGCAGCGTAGATTGGGGGAACTCTGGAAACACCATATATTTT. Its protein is CASSVDWGNSGNTIYF.

The CDR3 region has the DNA TGTGCCAGCAGCTTAGTGAGGCAGGGCAGAAACACCGGGGAGCTGTTTTTT. Its translation is CASSLVRQGRNTGELFF. The gene calls are TRBV11-2 and TRBJ2-2; perhaps TRBD1 as D (5 bases). V lost 1 base, J lost 2 bases, and 14 bases lay in between. The CDR3 has 17 amino acids. Germline V gene data show CDR1 as SGHAT and CDR2 as FQNNGV.

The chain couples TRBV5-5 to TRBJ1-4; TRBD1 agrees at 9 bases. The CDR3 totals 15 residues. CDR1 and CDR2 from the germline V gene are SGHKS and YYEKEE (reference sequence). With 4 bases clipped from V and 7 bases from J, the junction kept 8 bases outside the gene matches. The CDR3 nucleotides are TGTGCCAGCAGCGGGGGACAGGGAACTCTTGAAAAACTGTTTTTT. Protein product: CASSGGQGTLEKLFF.

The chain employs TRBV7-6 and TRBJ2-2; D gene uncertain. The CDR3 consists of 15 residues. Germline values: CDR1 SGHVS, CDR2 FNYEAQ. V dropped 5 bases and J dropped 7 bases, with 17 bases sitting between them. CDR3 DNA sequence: TGTGCCAGCAGCCCCCTGGTCCTGGCGGTCGGGGAGCTGTTTTTT. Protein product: CASSPLVLAVGELFF.

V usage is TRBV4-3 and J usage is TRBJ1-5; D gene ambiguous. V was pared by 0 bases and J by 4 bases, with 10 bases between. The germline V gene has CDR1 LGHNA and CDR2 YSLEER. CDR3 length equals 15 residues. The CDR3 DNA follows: TGCGCCAGCAGCCAAGAAATGGGAGTTAATCAGCCCCAGCATTTT. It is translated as CASSQEMGVNQPQHF.

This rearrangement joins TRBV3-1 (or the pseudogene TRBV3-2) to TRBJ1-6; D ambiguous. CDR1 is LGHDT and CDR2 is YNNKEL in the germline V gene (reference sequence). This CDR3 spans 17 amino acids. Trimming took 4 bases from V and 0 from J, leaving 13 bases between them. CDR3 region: CASSPISGSSYNSPLHF. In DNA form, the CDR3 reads TGTGCCAGCAGCCCCATATCCGGGAGCTCCTATAATTCACCCCTCCACTTT.

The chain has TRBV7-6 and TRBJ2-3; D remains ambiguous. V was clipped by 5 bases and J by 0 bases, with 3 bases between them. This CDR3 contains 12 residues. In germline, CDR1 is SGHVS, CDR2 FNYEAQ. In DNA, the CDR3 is TGTGCCAGCAGCATGAGCACAGATACGCAGTATTTT. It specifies CASSMSTDTQYF.

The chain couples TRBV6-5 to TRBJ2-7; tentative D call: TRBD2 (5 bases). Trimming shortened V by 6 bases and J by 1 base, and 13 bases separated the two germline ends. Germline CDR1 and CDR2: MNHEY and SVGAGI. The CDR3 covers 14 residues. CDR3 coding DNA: TGTGCCAGCAGAATCCTTCGGGGTTCCTACGAGCAGTACTTC. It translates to CASRILRGSYEQYF.

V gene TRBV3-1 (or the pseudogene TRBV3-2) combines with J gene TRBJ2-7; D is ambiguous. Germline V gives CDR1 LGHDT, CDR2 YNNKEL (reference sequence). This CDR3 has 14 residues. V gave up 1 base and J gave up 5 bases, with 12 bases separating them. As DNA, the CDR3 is TGTGCCAGCAGCCAAGGGGTAGGGATCGACGAGCAGTACTTC. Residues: CASSQGVGIDEQYF.

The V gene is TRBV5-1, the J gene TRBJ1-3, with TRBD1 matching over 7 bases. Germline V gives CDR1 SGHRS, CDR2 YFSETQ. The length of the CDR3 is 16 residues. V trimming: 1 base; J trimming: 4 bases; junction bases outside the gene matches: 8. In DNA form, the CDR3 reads TGCGCCAGCAGCTTGACAGGGGCGCTATCAGGAAACACCATATATTTT. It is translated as CASSLTGALSGNTIYF.

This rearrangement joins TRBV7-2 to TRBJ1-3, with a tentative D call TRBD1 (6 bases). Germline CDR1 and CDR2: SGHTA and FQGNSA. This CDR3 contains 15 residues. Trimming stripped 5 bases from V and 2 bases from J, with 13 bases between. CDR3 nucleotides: TGTGCCAGCAGCCTCACCTCAGGGGCTGGAAACACCATATATTTT. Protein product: CASSLTSGAGNTIYF.

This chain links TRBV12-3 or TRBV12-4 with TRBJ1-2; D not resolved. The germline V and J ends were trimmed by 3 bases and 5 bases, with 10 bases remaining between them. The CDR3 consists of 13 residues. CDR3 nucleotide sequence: TGTGCCAGCAGTTTCCTTATGCGATATGGCTACACCTTC. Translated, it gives CASSFLMRYGYTF.

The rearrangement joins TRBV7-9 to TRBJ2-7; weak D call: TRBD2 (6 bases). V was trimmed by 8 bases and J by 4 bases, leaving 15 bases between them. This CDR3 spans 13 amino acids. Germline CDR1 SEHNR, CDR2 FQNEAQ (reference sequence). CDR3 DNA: TGTGCCAGCTACCGGAGGGAACGGTACGAGCAGTACTTC. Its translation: CASYRRERYEQYF.

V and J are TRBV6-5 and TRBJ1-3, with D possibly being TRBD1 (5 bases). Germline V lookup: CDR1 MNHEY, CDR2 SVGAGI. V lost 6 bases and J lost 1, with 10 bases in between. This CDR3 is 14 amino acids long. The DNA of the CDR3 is TGTGCCAGCAGAGTACAGGAGTCTGGAAACACCATATATTTT. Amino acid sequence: CASRVQESGNTIYF.

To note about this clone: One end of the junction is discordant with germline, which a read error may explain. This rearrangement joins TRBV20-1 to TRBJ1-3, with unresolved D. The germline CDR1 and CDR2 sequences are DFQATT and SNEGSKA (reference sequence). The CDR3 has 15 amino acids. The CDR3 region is CSASHGARSGNTIYF. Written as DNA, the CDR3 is TGCAGCGCTAGTCATGGTGCGCGGTCGGGAAACACCATATATTTT.